A single sample is the source of the 21 T cell receptor beta chains below, sequenced in a study of technical replicates of blood from several donors. The protocol was immunoSEQ multiplex PCR, while the TCRdb copy is restricted to in-frame clones and leaves out a portion. The profile shows over 65,000 clones, roughly 98% of them singletons. The material sequenced was T cells isolated from PBMCs. These receptors originate from a human donor in good health.

The sample holds one count of this clone. The V call is TRBV4-1, the J call TRBJ2-1, with a weak D call TRBD2 (6 bases). Trimming stripped 4 bases from V and 0 bases from J, with 13 bases between. Germline values: CDR1 MGHRA, CDR2 YSYEKL. The CDR3 spans 16 residues. In nucleotides, the CDR3 is TGCGCCAGCAGCCGTCGATGGGGGGACTCCTACAATGAGCAGTTCTTC. This translates into CASSRRWGDSYNEQFF.

The V and J genes are TRBV30 and TRBJ1-2, with no clear D. CDR1 GTSNPN and CDR2 SVGIG come from the germline V gene (reference sequence). The ends were cut back, 0 bases at V and 7 bases at J, with 15 bases in the middle. The CDR3 spans 14 residues. The chain's CDR3 is CAWSVSIRERGYTF. The CDR3 DNA follows: TGTGCCTGGAGTGTTTCGATACGGGAGCGTGGCTACACCTTC.

The V gene is TRBV28, the J gene TRBJ2-7; D perhaps matches TRBD2 (6 bases). This CDR3 region has 15 residues. The V end was cut by 5 bases, the J end by 4 bases, with 18 bases between. CDR1 is MDHEN and CDR2 is SYDVKM in the germline V gene. Here the CDR3 reads CASSALADTQYEQYF. Written as DNA, the CDR3 is TGTGCCAGCAGTGCCTTAGCGGATACTCAATACGAGCAGTACTTC.

The chain joins TRBV2 to TRBJ2-2; D is ambiguous. CDR3 length equals 13 residues. The V gene lost 7 bases and the J gene lost 2 bases, with 8 bases spanning the gap. Germline values: CDR1 SNHLY, CDR2 FYNNEI. The CDR3 DNA reads TGTGCCAGCACCCGAGAAAACACCGGGGAGCTGTTTTTT. Protein product: CASTRENTGELFF.

The chain links TRBV11-2 to TRBJ2-3; 7 bases fit TRBD2. Trimming took 8 bases from V and 2 from J; bases not matched to a gene: 1. CDR1 and CDR2 (germline): SGHAT, FQNNGV. The CDR3 is 12 amino acids. CDR3 coding DNA: TGTGCCAGCGGGGGGGTCACAGATACGCAGTATTTT. This translates into CASGGVTDTQYF.

This chain's CDR3 is CASSFETDTQYF. In nucleotides, the CDR3 is TGCGCCAGCAGCTTCGAGACAGATACGCAGTATTTT. The rearrangement joins TRBV5-1 to TRBJ2-3; D is uncertain. Per germline, CDR1 SGHRS and CDR2 YFSETQ. CDR3 size: 12 residues. The V end was cut by 2 bases, the J end by 3 bases, with 4 bases between.

This clone came up a few times. The V and J genes are TRBV4-1 and TRBJ1-1; D possibly corresponds to TRBD1 (6 bases). Germline CDR1 MGHRA, CDR2 YSYEKL. The CDR3 length is 15 residues. V was shortened by 5 bases and J by 0 bases, with 13 bases between the two germline ends. CDR3 region: CASSEYRVMNTEAFF. The CDR3 DNA reads TGCGCCAGCAGCGAATACAGGGTCATGAACACTGAAGCTTTCTTT.

The J gene is TRBJ1-6, the V gene TRBV5-4, with a weak D call TRBD1 (5 bases). Trimming removed 10 bases from V and 9 bases from J, with 14 bases in between. The CDR3 has 12 amino acids. CDR1 SGHNT and CDR2 YYREEE come from the germline V gene (reference sequence). The CDR3 region is CAVGRESSPLHF. The CDR3 DNA follows: TGTGCCGTGGGCAGGGAAAGTTCACCCCTCCACTTT.

This chain joins TRBV2 and TRBJ2-1; 8 bases are shared with TRBD2. Trimming at V came to 3 bases and at J to 4 bases, leaving 5 bases not matched to a gene. The CDR3 is 15 residues long. The germline V gene encodes CDR1 SNHLY and CDR2 FYNNEI. CDR3 nucleotides: TGTGCCAGCAGTGAGGATCTAGCGGGTTACAATGAGCAGTTCTTC. This translates into CASSEDLAGYNEQFF.

The chain is built from TRBV7-8 and TRBJ2-1, with D possibly TRBD1 on 6 matching bases. Trimming left V 4 bases short and J 8 bases short, with 12 bases between. The CDR3 is 13 residues long. Germline V lookup: CDR1 SGHVS, CDR2 FQNEAQ. The CDR3 reads CASSWARGYEQFF. In DNA form, the CDR3 reads TGTGCCAGCAGCTGGGCCAGGGGCTATGAGCAGTTCTTC.

This chain joins TRBV15 and TRBJ1-1; a possible D gene is TRBD1 (5 bases). V gave up 0 bases and J gave up 11 bases, with 16 bases separating them. Germline V gene lookup returns CDR1 LNHNV and CDR2 YYDKDF (reference sequence). This CDR3 contains 14 residues. The CDR3 here is CATSRESRVVEAFF. The CDR3 bases are TGTGCCACCAGCAGAGAGAGCAGGGTCGTGGAGGCTTTCTTT.

The chain is built from TRBV10-3 and TRBJ1-2; D is uncertain. The germline V gene encodes CDR1 ENHRY and CDR2 SYGVKD. V was cut by 6 bases and J by 6 bases, with 14 bases left in between. This CDR3 contains 13 residues. Here the CDR3 DNA reads TGTGCCATCAGCGGAGAAGAAGTAAATGGCTACACCTTC. It is translated as CAISGEEVNGYTF.

The CDR3, as DNA: TGCGCCAGCAGCTTGGAAGGTCCAGGGGCCGAGCAGTACTTC. It encodes CASSLEGPGAEQYF. The chain carries TRBV5-1 and TRBJ2-7, with D tentatively TRBD1 (6 bases). V dropped 0 bases and J dropped 6 bases, with 13 bases sitting between them. CDR3 length equals 14 residues. Germline values: CDR1 SGHRS, CDR2 YFSETQ.

The CDR3: CSAHDREGQYF. As DNA, the CDR3 is TGCAGTGCCCACGACAGGGAAGGGCAGTACTTC. The gene calls are TRBV20-1 and TRBJ2-7, with 7 bases that match TRBD1. Trimming took 6 bases from V and 9 from J; bases not matched to a gene: 8. Germline V gene lookup returns CDR1 DFQATT and CDR2 SNEGSKA (reference sequence). The CDR3 totals 11 residues.

This chain links TRBV6-6 with TRBJ1-5, with 8 nucleotides matching TRBD1. With V trimmed by 6 bases and J by 4 bases, 8 bases remained unmatched. The germline V gene has CDR1 MNHNY and CDR2 SVGAGI (reference sequence). The CDR3 totals 15 residues. Here the CDR3 DNA reads TGTGCCAGCAGCCGGGGGACAGGAAAAAATCAGCCCCAGCATTTT. It is translated as CASSRGTGKNQPQHF.

This clone was counted once. The V and J genes are TRBV5-4 and TRBJ2-5; D not resolved. CDR1 is SGHNT, CDR2 YYREEE, per germline (reference sequence). This CDR3 has 13 amino acids. V dropped 4 bases and J dropped 2 bases, with 9 bases sitting between them. CDR3: CASSPGEQETQYF. The CDR3 region has the DNA TGTGCCAGCAGCCCCGGAGAGCAAGAGACCCAGTACTTC.

The chain joins TRBV29-1 to TRBJ2-1; no reliable D call. Trimming left V 6 bases short and J 0 bases short, with 21 bases between. This CDR3 has 17 residues. In germline, CDR1 is SQVTM, CDR2 ANQGSEA. CDR3 loop: CSVINPLGASSYNEQFF. CDR3 coding DNA: TGCAGCGTCATAAACCCTCTGGGCGCGAGCTCCTACAATGAGCAGTTCTTC.

The chain uses TRBV5-1 and TRBJ2-7, with TRBD1 matching over 7 bases. Germline lookup yields CDR1 SGHRS and CDR2 YFSETQ. With 0 bases clipped from V and 4 bases from J, the junction kept 7 bases outside the gene matches. This CDR3 comprises 15 residues. The CDR3 DNA sequence: TGCGCCAGCAGCTTGGCTCCAGGGGGACGGTACGAGCAGTACTTC. Protein: CASSLAPGGRYEQYF.

The chain employs TRBV27 and TRBJ2-7; 7 bases match TRBD1. J gave up 1 base and V 5 bases, and 5 bases lay outside the gene matches. Germline-derived CDR1 and CDR2 are MNHEY and SMNVEV (reference sequence). The CDR3 totals 14 residues. The CDR3: CASSGTANSYEQYF. DNA for the CDR3: TGTGCCAGCAGTGGGACAGCCAATTCCTACGAGCAGTACTTC.

The V call is TRBV27, the J call TRBJ2-7; 9 nucleotides match TRBD1. Germline values: CDR1 MNHEY, CDR2 SMNVEV (reference sequence). The CDR3 totals 16 residues. Trimming took 3 bases from V and 6 from J; bases not matched to a gene: 12. CDR3 nucleotide sequence: TGTGCCAGCAGTTTGGGTTTGGGGACAGGGCTTAGCGAGCAGTACTTC. Translation gives CASSLGLGTGLSEQYF.

The chain recombines TRBV6-1 with TRBJ2-2, with D hard to call. This CDR3 contains 14 residues. The germline gives CDR1 MNHNS, CDR2 SASEGT. Deletions cut 2 bases from V and 5 bases from J, with 9 bases between. CDR3 DNA: TGTGCCAGCAGTGAAAGAACAGATACCGGGGAGCTGTTTTTT. It encodes CASSERTDTGELFF.